Listed here are 9 T cell receptor beta chains from one sample, sequenced in a study of control samples from healthy donors and cancer patients. Profiled with immunoSEQ multiplex PCR; TCRdb holds only in-frame clones, not every one. The repertoire consists of 100,000 to 150,000 clones, with roughly 90% occurring once and the leading ten covering 2.5% to 3%. The material sequenced was blood. The receptor set was obtained from a man between 35 and 55 years old in good health.

This clone has a handful of counts. The V call is TRBV7-3, the J call TRBJ2-2; D is tentatively TRBD1 or TRBD2 (5 bases each). Germline values: CDR1 SGHTA, CDR2 FQGTGA. The CDR3 is 15 amino acids. Trimming stripped 5 bases from V and 8 bases from J, with 18 bases between. CDR3 loop: CASSLIGDRRGELFF. Here the CDR3 DNA reads TGTGCCAGCAGCCTCATTGGGGACCGCCGTGGGGAGCTGTTTTTT.

The chain links TRBV3-1 (or the pseudogene TRBV3-2) to TRBJ1-1, with no clear D. The CDR3 consists of 14 residues. Trimming left V 1 base short and J 4 bases short, with 10 bases between. CDR1 and CDR2 from the germline V gene are LGHDT and YNNKEL (reference sequence). Here the CDR3 DNA reads TGTGCCAGCAGCCAAGGGCCGGTGGCCACTGAAGCTTTCTTT. Translating it yields CASSQGPVATEAFF.

The chain recombines TRBV3-1 (or the pseudogene TRBV3-2) with TRBJ1-1; TRBD1 might be the D (6 bases). V dropped 4 bases and J dropped 2 bases, with 8 bases sitting between them. The CDR3 sequence is 13 residues long. The germline V gene has CDR1 LGHDT and CDR2 YNNKEL (reference sequence). The CDR3 region is CASSRTENTEAFF. The CDR3 nucleotides are TGTGCCAGCAGCCGGACAGAAAACACTGAAGCTTTCTTT.

V is TRBV7-8 and J is TRBJ1-1; 7 nucleotides line up with TRBD1. The germline V gene encodes CDR1 SGHVS and CDR2 FQNEAQ. J gave up 7 bases and V 1 base, and 12 bases lay outside the gene matches. This CDR3 spans 16 amino acids. CDR3 coding DNA: TGTGCCAGCAGCTTAGAGTACAGGGGAGGGGTATATGAAGCTTTCTTT. This encodes CASSLEYRGGVYEAFF.

This chain connects TRBV29-1 to TRBJ1-1; D not certain. Per the germline V gene, CDR1 is SQVTM and CDR2 is ANQGSEA. This CDR3 is built from 11 residues. Trimming left V 0 bases short and J 7 bases short, with 6 bases between. The CDR3 region is CSVEDRHEAFF. The CDR3 DNA reads TGCAGCGTTGAAGATCGTCATGAAGCTTTCTTT.

The V and J genes are TRBV6-5 and TRBJ2-7; D unresolved. Per germline, CDR1 MNHEY and CDR2 SVGAGI. The V gene lost 1 base and the J gene lost 7 bases, with 8 bases spanning the gap. CDR3 size: 12 residues. CDR3 residues: CASSYYGREQYF. Written as DNA, the CDR3 is TGTGCCAGCAGTTACTACGGGCGGGAGCAGTACTTC.

This chain links TRBV2 with TRBJ2-7, with D possibly TRBD1 on 5 matching bases. CDR1 is SNHLY and CDR2 is FYNNEI in the germline V gene. This CDR3 has 14 residues. Deletions cut 3 bases from V and 2 bases from J, with 11 bases between. DNA for the CDR3: TGTGCCAGCAGTGAGCAGGGAAGAACCTACGAGCAGTACTTC. Translated, it gives CASSEQGRTYEQYF.

CDR3 in amino acids: CASSLVLGGQETQYF. In DNA, the CDR3 is TGTGCCAGCAGCTTGGTTTTGGGAGGCCAAGAGACCCAGTACTTC. The rearrangement uses TRBV7-9 and TRBJ2-5, with D possibly TRBD2 on 6 matching bases. The germline CDR1 and CDR2 sequences are SEHNR and FQNEAQ (reference sequence). The CDR3 runs 15 residues. Trimming removed 3 bases at V and 1 base at J, with 12 bases between.

This clone was found once. This chain joins TRBV5-5 and TRBJ1-1; a possible D gene is TRBD1 (5 bases). The CDR3 runs 15 residues. Deletions cut 0 bases from V and 5 bases from J, with 14 bases between. Germline CDR1 and CDR2: SGHKS and YYEKEE (reference sequence). The CDR3 sequence is CASSLAGQGKTEAFF. CDR3 nucleotides: TGTGCCAGCAGCTTGGCTGGGCAGGGTAAGACTGAAGCTTTCTTT.